This T cell receptor beta chain was sequenced during a study of CD8 T cells in Susac syndrome. The V and J ends lost 1 base and 2 bases respectively, with 9 bases between them. Looked up from germline, CDR1 is DFQATT and CDR2 is SNEGSKA (reference sequence). The CDR3 runs to 13 residues. CD8+ and CD4+ T cells taken from blood had their TCR beta sequenced. With random hexamers, roughly 0.45 to 1 ug RNA was reverse transcribed. TCR beta CDR3 was amplified by immunoSEQ covering 54 Vbeta and 13 Jbeta. TCRdb reprocessed the immunoSEQ multiplex PCR reads with MiXCR, giving one entry per CDR3 protein. The sample holds approximately 100,000 distinct CDR3 sequences, around 90% seen once.

The V call is TRBV20-1, the J call TRBJ2-7; D unclear. The sequencing input was CD4+ T cells from PBMCs. This receptor was identified in a human donor in good health. The DNA for the CDR3 is TGCAGTGCTAGAGTGGCTTCTACCTACGAGCAGTACTTC. It is translated as CSARVASTYEQYF.